This T cell receptor (beta chain) is drawn from a study of T cells in Graves' hyperthyroidism and ophthalmopathy. RNA transcripts gave rise to amplified TCR beta CDR3 regions. HTBI primers drove first-round RT-PCR of the TCR CDR3. Each CDR3 protein is one row after TCRdb ran MiXCR on the multiplex PCR reads. The table records approximately 330,000 distinct CDR3 sequences, roughly 20% of them present only once. CDR3 length equals 16 residues. Germline assignment: CDR1 MNHNS and CDR2 SASEGT. Between the trimmed V and J ends, which lost 6 bases and 6 bases, there was a span of 18 bases. The chain employs TRBV6-1 and TRBJ1-6; D is unclear. Sequencing was carried out using blood. The receptor comes from a woman in her fifties or sixties with Graves' hyperthyroidism. This CDR3 is CASSRRRAGFNSPLHF. CDR3 coding DNA: TGTGCCAGCAGCCGAAGGCGGGCAGGTTTTAATTCACCCCTCCACTTT.